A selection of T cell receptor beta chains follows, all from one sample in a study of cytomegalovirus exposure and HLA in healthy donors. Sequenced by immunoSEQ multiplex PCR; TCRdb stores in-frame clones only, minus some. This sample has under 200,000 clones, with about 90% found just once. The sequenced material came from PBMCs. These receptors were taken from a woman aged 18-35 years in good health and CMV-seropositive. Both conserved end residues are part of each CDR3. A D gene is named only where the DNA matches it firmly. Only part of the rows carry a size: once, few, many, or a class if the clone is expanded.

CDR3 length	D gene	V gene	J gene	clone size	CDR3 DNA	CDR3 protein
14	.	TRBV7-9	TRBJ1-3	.	TGTGCCAGCGTCCCAAGTCAACTTCGAAACACCATATATTTT	CASVPSQLRNTIYF
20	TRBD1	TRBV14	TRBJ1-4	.	TGTGCCAGCAGCCAAATTCCGGGACAGGGGGCGCAGACAGGTAATGAAAAACTGTTTTTT	CASSQIPGQGAQTGNEKLFF
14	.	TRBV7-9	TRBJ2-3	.	TGTGCCAGCAGCCCCGGGACTGCAACAGATACGCAGTATTTT	CASSPGTATDTQYF
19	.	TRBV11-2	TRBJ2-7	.	TGTGCCAGCAGCCCATTACATATTCCCAGCAGGTTCTTAACCTACGAGCAGTACTTC	CASSPLHIPSRFLTYEQYF
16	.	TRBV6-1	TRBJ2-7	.	TGTGCCAGCAGTGAAGGGTCCGGCAGGGTGAAGTACGAGCAGTACTTC	CASSEGSGRVKYEQYF
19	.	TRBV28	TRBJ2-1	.	TGTGCCAGCCCCCCGGGAGCCACCCTCCTTCCTCCATCCTACAATGAGCAGTTCTTC	CASPPGATLLPPSYNEQFF
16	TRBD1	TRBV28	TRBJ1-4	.	TGTGCCAGCAGTTCCCCCCGCGGGACAGGGGGTGAAAAACTGTTTTTT	CASSSPRGTGGEKLFF
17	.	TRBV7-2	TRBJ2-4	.	TGTGCCAGCAGCTTAAGGGGTCAGACCGGGGCCAAAAACATTCAGTACTTC	CASSLRGQTGAKNIQYF
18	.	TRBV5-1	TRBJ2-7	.	TGCGCCAGCAGCTTGGCCCCGAGCACAGTCAGGTTAAGCTACGAGCAGTACTTC	CASSLAPSTVRLSYEQYF
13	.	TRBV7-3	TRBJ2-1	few	TGTGCCAGCAGCTCCCCCGGTGATCATGAGCAGTTCTTC	CASSSPGDHEQFF
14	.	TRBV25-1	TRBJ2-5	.	TGTGCCAGCAGTGTCGGCGGGGACCAAGAGACCCAGTACTTC	CASSVGGDQETQYF
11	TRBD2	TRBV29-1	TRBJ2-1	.	TGCAGCGTCGGGACTAGCGGTGAGCAGTTCTTC	CSVGTSGEQFF
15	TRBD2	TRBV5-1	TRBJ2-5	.	TGCGCCAGCAGGGATAGCGGGGGGCTTCAAGAGACCCAGTACTTC	CASRDSGGLQETQYF
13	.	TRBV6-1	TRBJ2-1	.	TGTGCCAGCAGTGGCTCTAGTCATAATGAGCAGTTCTTC	CASSGSSHNEQFF
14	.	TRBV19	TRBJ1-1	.	TGTGCCAGTAGAATTGGACTGTCAAACACTGAAGCTTTCTTT	CASRIGLSNTEAFF
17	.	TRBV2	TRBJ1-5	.	TGTGCCAGCAGTGATGTCTCTGGGGGCCCCCGCAATCAGCCCCAGCATTTT	CASSDVSGGPRNQPQHF
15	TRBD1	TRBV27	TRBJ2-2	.	TGTGCCAGCAGTACGCCGGGACAGGGGAAGGGGGAGCTGTTTTTT	CASSTPGQGKGELFF
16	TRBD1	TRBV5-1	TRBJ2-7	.	TGCGCCAGCAGCTCACTTTATAGGACAGGGCCGTACGAGCAGTACTTC	CASSSLYRTGPYEQYF
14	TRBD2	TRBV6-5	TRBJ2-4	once	TGTGCCAGCAGTCCCTCCGGGACTATTGCCATTCAGTACTTC	CASSPSGTIAIQYF
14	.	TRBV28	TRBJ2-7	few	TGTGCCAGCAGTCCGAACGGACTACCTTACGAGCAGTACTTC	CASSPNGLPYEQYF
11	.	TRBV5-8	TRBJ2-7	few	TGTGCCAGCAGCTCGTTGTACGAGCAGTACTTC	CASSSLYEQYF
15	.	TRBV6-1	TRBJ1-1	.	TGTGCCAGCAGTGTAGGAGGGCGAATGAACACTGAAGCTTTCTTT	CASSVGGRMNTEAFF
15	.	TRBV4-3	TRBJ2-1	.	TGCGCCAGCAGCCAAGATCCTGCAGGGTACAATGAGCAGTTCTTC	CASSQDPAGYNEQFF
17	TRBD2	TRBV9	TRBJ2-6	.	TGTGCCAGCAGCGCTTCACTAGCGGGGGCTGGGGCCAACGTCCTGACTTTC	CASSASLAGAGANVLTF
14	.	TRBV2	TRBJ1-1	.	TGTGCCAGTAACAGGGAACCCGGTTTAACTGAAGCTTTCTTT	CASNREPGLTEAFF
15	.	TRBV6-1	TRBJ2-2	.	TGTGCCAGCAGGGGATACAGGGTAGACACCGGGGAGCTGTTTTTT	CASRGYRVDTGELFF
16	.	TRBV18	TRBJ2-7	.	TGTGCCAGCTCACCACTCGGCGGGGTTGGGGCCTACGAGCAGTACTTC	CASSPLGGVGAYEQYF
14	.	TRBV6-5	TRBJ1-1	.	TGTGCCAGCAGTTTAGGGGGTCCCAACACTGAAGCTTTCTTT	CASSLGGPNTEAFF
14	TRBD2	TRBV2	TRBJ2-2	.	TGTGCCAGCAGAGGGACTAGCATCGTCGGGGAGCTGTTTTTT	CASRGTSIVGELFF
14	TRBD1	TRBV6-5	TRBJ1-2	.	TGTGCCAGCAGTGCCGGGACAGGGTTCCATGGCTACACCTTC	CASSAGTGFHGYTF
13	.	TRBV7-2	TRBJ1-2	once	TGTGCCAGCAGCTTACAGGGGAACTATGGCTACACCTTC	CASSLQGNYGYTF
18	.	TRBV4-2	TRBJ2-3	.	TGTGCCAGCAGCCGATGGGGTGTACGGGAAGTGGGCACAGATACGCAGTATTTT	CASSRWGVREVGTDTQYF
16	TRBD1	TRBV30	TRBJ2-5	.	TGTGCCTGGAGTGTAGTGGACAGGGGGCCGCAAGAGACCCAGTACTTC	CAWSVVDRGPQETQYF
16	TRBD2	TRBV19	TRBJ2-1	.	TGTGCCAGTACCGACCGGCGGGACTACTCCTACAATGAGCAGTTCTTC	CASTDRRDYSYNEQFF
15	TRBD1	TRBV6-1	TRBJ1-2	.	TGTGCCAACTCTCGGCCGGGACAGGGGGAGAGGGGCTACACCTTC	CANSRPGQGERGYTF
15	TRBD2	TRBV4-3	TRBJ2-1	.	TGCGCCAGCAGCCAAGGGGGACTAGCGGGAAATGAGCAGTTCTTC	CASSQGGLAGNEQFF
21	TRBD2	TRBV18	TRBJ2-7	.	TGTGCCAGCTCGAACCGGGGGCCCGGGACTAGCGGGGGATACGACTCCTACGAGCAGTACTTC	CASSNRGPGTSGGYDSYEQYF
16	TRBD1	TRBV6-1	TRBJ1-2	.	TGTGCCAGCAGTGAATTGGGGGGACAGGGGGCTTATGGCTACACCTTC	CASSELGGQGAYGYTF
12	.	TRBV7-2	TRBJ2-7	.	TGTGCCAGCAGCTTACCAACATACGAGCAGTACTTC	CASSLPTYEQYF
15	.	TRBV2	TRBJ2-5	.	TGTGCCAGCAGCCCGCGGGGCCAGGTTAAAGAGACCCAGTACTTC	CASSPRGQVKETQYF
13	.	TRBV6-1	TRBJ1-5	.	TGTGCCAGCAGTGATTACAGGGAACAGCCCCAGCATTTT	CASSDYREQPQHF
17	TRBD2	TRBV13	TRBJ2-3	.	TGTGCCAGCAGCTCGGATACTAGCGGTTCTAGCACAGATACGCAGTATTTT	CASSSDTSGSSTDTQYF
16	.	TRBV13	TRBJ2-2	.	TGTGCCAGCAGCTTAGTTACAGGGTGGTACACCGGGGAGCTGTTTTTT	CASSLVTGWYTGELFF
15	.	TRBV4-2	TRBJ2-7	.	TGTGCCAGCAGCCAAGAGCGGGGTCCCTCCTACGAGCAGTACTTC	CASSQERGPSYEQYF
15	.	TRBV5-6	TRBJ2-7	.	TGTGCCAGCACCGAACAGCAGGGTTTATCCTACGAGCAGTACTTC	CASTEQQGLSYEQYF
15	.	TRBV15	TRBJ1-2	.	TGTGCCACCAGCAGAGATCGGGGGGATCGGTATGGCTACACCTTC	CATSRDRGDRYGYTF
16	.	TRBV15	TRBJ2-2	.	TGTGCCACCAGCAGAGAACTGGTTGGAGTAACCGGGGAGCTGTTTTTT	CATSRELVGVTGELFF
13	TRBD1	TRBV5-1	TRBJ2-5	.	TGCGCCAGCAGCTTTACAGGGGTGGAGACCCAGTACTTC	CASSFTGVETQYF
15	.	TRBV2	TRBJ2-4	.	TGTGCCAGCAGAGGGACTTTTGTAGCCAAAAACATTCAGTACTTC	CASRGTFVAKNIQYF
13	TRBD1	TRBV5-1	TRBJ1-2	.	TGCGCCAGCAGCTTGGAGGGGGCAGAAGGCTACACCTTC	CASSLEGAEGYTF
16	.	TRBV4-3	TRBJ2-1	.	TGCGCCAGCAGCCAAGCGATGGAGGGCCCGGGCAATGAGCAGTTCTTC	CASSQAMEGPGNEQFF
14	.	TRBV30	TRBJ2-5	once	TGTGCCTGGAGTGGAGGAGCGACTCAAGAGACCCAGTACTTC	CAWSGGATQETQYF
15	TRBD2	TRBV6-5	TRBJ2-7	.	TGTGCCAGCAGCTCCCTTGCGGGAGTTGACTACGAGCAGTACTTC	CASSSLAGVDYEQYF
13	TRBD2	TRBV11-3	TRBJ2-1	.	TGTGCCAGCAGCTTATACGCGGGGGGTGAGCAGTTCTTC	CASSLYAGGEQFF
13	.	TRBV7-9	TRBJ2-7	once	TGTGCCAGCAGCTTAGGACTAGTGTACGAGCAGTACTTC	CASSLGLVYEQYF
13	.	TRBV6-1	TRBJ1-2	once	TGTGCCAGCAGTCCCGACAGTAACTATGGCTACACCTTC	CASSPDSNYGYTF